This TCR beta chain originates from a study of pediatric ulcerative colitis (dated by TCRdb to the late 2010s). Regarding the complete study: Seven ulcerative colitis patients had pancolitis and two had left-sided colitis, with histology consistent with ulcerative colitis in all. From under 10 newly diagnosed, treatment-naive pediatric ulcerative colitis patients and four non-IBD control children, paired blood and rectal samples were collected. By Pediatric Ulcerative Colitis Activity Index, mild disease was classified in a couple of patients, moderate disease in several and acute severe colitis in three. Points the paper makes about the study in general: For technical reasons, substantially fewer templates were yielded by the blood samples of two patients, and these blood samples were excluded from blood-rectal overlap analysis. Because repertoires came from total lymphocyte DNA, patterns in rare subsets such as regulatory T cells may not be reflected. Clonal overlap between a subject's own blood and rectum was significantly greater in ulcerative colitis patients than in controls, which suggests more T cell trafficking to inflamed tissue. Rectal repertoire features separated controls, mild-moderate and acute severe colitis patients; acute severe colitis showed reduced rectal diversity due to clonal expansions. With only four individuals, the healthy control group was small. Rectal pinch biopsies may have included blood-derived T cells, especially in patients with overt colitis. A couple of rectal CDR3 clonotypes were detected in all ulcerative colitis patients and were not detected in any of the controls.

Concerning this clone itself: No cognate antigen has been identified for it. No clone much larger than this one lies a single base away; base qualities are absent.

Using the immunoSEQ TRB Survey service, rearranged CDR3 beta regions were amplified from genomic DNA with multiplex V and J primers. Survey-level sequencing depth of up to 500,000 reads per sample was used to keep depth equal across samples. Libraries were purified and pooled, and sequencing was performed on Illumina technology. Processing in the source paper ran as follows. Productive clonality, sample overlap, pairwise scatters, CDR3 beta length, V/D/J gene usage and productiveness were assessed with immunoSEQ online tools. Alongside Shannon and Simpson indices, calculated diversity was computed as the number of unique rearrangements divided by total templates, multiplied by 100. Principal component analysis was performed on Z-score normalized data with the R prcomp function and the ggbiplot package. Morisita's index was used to measure clonal overlap between blood and rectum within each subject. Imported from immuneACCESS, the table was reduced by TCRdb to in-frame sequences with V and J called. These copies leave out some clones; in studies compared against another copy, an unresolved V gene accounts for under half, and the cause of the remainder is not known. V, J and clone size derive from that table, while D and trimming were established from the DNA sequence. The sample contains about 36,000 clones, 55% to 85% of them found a single time. The ten largest clones represent approximately 0.74% of the sample.

During colonoscopy, one to two rectal pinch biopsies were obtained for research purposes. No immunosuppressive medication had been given to the ulcerative colitis patients before the diagnostic colonoscopy. Before DNA isolation, rectal biopsies were subjected to proteinase K digestion. The Wizard kit (Promega) was used to extract genomic DNA from both blood and intestinal samples. Input material: gut tissue. The TCR sequence derives from a boy aged 5-17 years with moderate ulcerative colitis.

The CDR3 reads as follows: CASSFFEGRAQYF. The DNA sequence is TGTGCCAGCAGCTTTTTTGAGGGGCGGGCGCAGTATTTT. The sequence links TRBV5-6 to TRBJ2-3; the D region is possibly TRBD1 or TRBD2, each matching across 5 bases. V gives up 2 bases and J gives up 10 bases, and the segment between their germline ends measures 14 bases. For CDR1 and CDR2, the germline V gene lists SGHDT and YYEEEE. The CDR3 sequence holds 13 residues, the cysteine and phenylalanine included. Kept here is only the CDR3 DNA, which spans 39 bases and is read in frame from base 1.